What follows are 5 T cell receptor beta chains derived from one specimen sequenced in a study of blood T cell repertoires in COVID-19 (dated by TCRdb to 2019 to 2021). To prepare the library, the immunoSEQ multiplex PCR assay was applied. The immuneACCESS repertoire file appears here via TCRdb, limited to in-frame rearrangements. These files lack a portion of the clones; in checked studies, under half of the deficit traces to unresolved V genes, and the cause of the others is not known. The sample table lists about 74,000 clones, about 86% of them with a count of one. The ten most abundant clones make up more than 1.5% of the sample. The sample was peripheral blood. These receptors all come from a woman older than 75 with active or convalescent COVID-19.

This chain links TRBV6-2 or TRBV6-3 with TRBJ2-4; D perhaps matches TRBD1 (6 bases). CDR3 length equals 13 residues. Germline CDR1 reads MNHEY; CDR2 reads SVGEGT. V shed 5 bases and J shed 8 bases, with 13 bases lying between them. CDR3 sequence (DNA): TGTGCCAGCAGTCCGGCGCAGGGGTACATTCAGTACTTC. The encoded protein is CASSPAQGYIQYF.

The chain links TRBV2 to TRBJ1-5; TRBD1 agrees at 7 bases. Germline CDR1 SNHLY, CDR2 FYNNEI. V was clipped by 5 bases and J by 7 bases; unmatched bases: 2. The CDR3 is 12 amino acids. CDR3 in amino acids: CASSLQGQPQHF. CDR3 nucleotide sequence: TGTGCCAGCAGTTTACAGGGGCAGCCCCAGCATTTT.

This clone was detected only a few times. The rearrangement uses TRBV5-1 and TRBJ2-1; D possibly corresponds to TRBD1 (7 bases). CDR1 and CDR2 from the germline V gene are SGHRS and YFSETQ. The CDR3 contains 14 residues. V gave up 2 bases and J gave up 7 bases, with 13 bases separating them. This chain's CDR3 is CASSFAGQRNEQFF. The DNA for the CDR3 is TGCGCCAGCAGCTTTGCGGGACAGAGGAATGAGCAGTTCTTC.

This clone was found once. This chain joins TRBV5-1 and TRBJ1-4; 11 positions agree with TRBD1. Unmatched junction bases numbered 5, after V lost 0 bases and J lost 7 bases. Germline V CDR1 and CDR2: SGHRS, YFSETQ. CDR3 size: 16 residues. CDR3 sequence reads: CASSLAGTGGFEKLFF. The CDR3 DNA sequence: TGCGCCAGCAGCTTGGCGGGGACAGGGGGATTTGAAAAACTGTTTTTT.

The chain combines TRBV7-9 with TRBJ1-1; a weak D match, TRBD1 (5 bases). The CDR3 has 14 residues. Germline V gene sequence: CDR1 SEHNR, CDR2 FQNEAQ (reference sequence). V was shortened by 5 bases and J by 4 bases, with 14 bases between the two germline ends. The CDR3 bases are TGTGCCAGCAGCAATAGGACATTCGGCACTGAAGCTTTCTTT. Protein sequence: CASSNRTFGTEAFF.